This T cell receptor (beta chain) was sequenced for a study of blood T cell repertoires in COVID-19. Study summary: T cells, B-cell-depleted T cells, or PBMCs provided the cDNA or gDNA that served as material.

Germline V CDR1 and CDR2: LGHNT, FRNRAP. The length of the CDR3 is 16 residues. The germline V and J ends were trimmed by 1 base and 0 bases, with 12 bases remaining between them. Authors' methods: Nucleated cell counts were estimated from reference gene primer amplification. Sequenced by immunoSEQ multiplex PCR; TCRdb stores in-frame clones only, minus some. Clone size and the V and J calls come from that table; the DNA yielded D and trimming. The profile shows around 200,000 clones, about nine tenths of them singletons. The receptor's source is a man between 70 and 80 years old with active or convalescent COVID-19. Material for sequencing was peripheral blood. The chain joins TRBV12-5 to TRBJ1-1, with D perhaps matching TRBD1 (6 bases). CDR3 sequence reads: CASGLDEGGMNTEAFF. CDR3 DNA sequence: TGTGCTAGTGGTTTGGATGAGGGGGGGATGAACACTGAAGCTTTCTTT.